This T cell receptor beta chain was recorded in a study of response to subunit inactivated influenza vaccine. Trimming left V 7 bases short and J 2 bases short, with 13 bases between. The germline gives CDR1 DFQATT, CDR2 SNEGSKA (reference sequence). This CDR3 region has 13 residues. TCRdb called the RT-PCR reads again in MiXCR, with one record for every CDR3 protein. The table lists just under 550,000 distinct CDR3 sequences, roughly 25% of them singletons. The sample was also reused in another study, on T cells expressing NK-cell markers. That work states: The authors generated TCR beta cDNA through 5'RACE template switching with UMIs. According to the study, TCR beta repertoires originated from sorted CD3+CD56+NKG2C+, CD3+CD56+NKG2C- and CD3+CD56-NKG2C+ T cells. Sequenced donors, eight in total, included seven who were HCMV-seropositive and one who was seronegative. Sorting of alpha-beta TCR T cells alone was achieved in several experiments with an anti-gamma-delta TCR antibody. It is unclear if expanded NKG2C-expressing clones target HCMV antigens.

This clonotype was sampled from a man aged 45 to 65 who received an inactivated influenza vaccine. The material sequenced was CD4+ T cells sorted from PBMCs, taken less than 13 days after vaccination. V usage is TRBV20-1 and J usage is TRBJ2-3; tentatively, D is TRBD2 (5 bases). CDR3 sequence reads: CSDKRSTTDTQYF. The CDR3 DNA is TGCAGTGATAAGCGGTCCACCACAGATACGCAGTATTTT.